This T cell receptor (beta chain) was identified in a study of cytomegalovirus exposure and HLA in healthy donors. Each donor was healthy, and each was a bone marrow donor. Study findings and constraints: An analysis was carried out later, and it reportedly showed fewer N-insertions in an Asian-associated ancestry cluster than the approximately 660-donor mean.

The germline V and J ends were trimmed by 5 bases and 2 bases, with 9 bases remaining between them. The germline V gene encodes CDR1 SGHTA and CDR2 FQGTGA. The CDR3 runs to 13 residues. 13 Jbeta primers and 60 Vbeta primers were used for the PCR. Data came from immunoSEQ multiplex PCR; TCRdb stores just in-frame clones and leaves some out. The sample gives around 130,000 clones, 70% to 85% of which show up once; roughly 2.7% is in the top ten. This clone came up once. What it recognizes is unknown. The sequenced sample was PBMCs. The genes are TRBV7-3 and TRBJ1-1; tentatively, D is TRBD1 (6 bases). The TCR comes from a man aged 45-60 years in good health and CMV-seronegative. The CDR3 reads CASSLDRNTEAFF. The CDR3 nucleotides are TGTGCCAGCAGCCTGGACAGAAACACTGAAGCTTTCTTT.